A selection of T cell receptor beta chains follows, all from one sample in a study of response to subunit inactivated influenza vaccine. MiXCR, applied by TCRdb to the RT-PCR reads, yields one record per CDR3 protein. In the table there are some 600,000 distinct CDR3 sequences, 14% of which are singletons. The sequencing used PBMCs from blood, collected less than 15 days before vaccination. The receptors here all came from a man over 45 who received an inactivated influenza vaccine. The CDR3 runs from the conserved cysteine through the conserved F or W. D genes are given only for firm matches. Only part of the rows carry a size: once, few, many, or a class if the clone is expanded.

J: TRBJ1-3
V: TRBV4-3
size: .
D: .
CDR3: CASSQDLGNTIYF
DNA: TGCGCCAGCAGCCAAGATCTCGGAAACACCATATATTTT

J: TRBJ2-7
V: TRBV5-1
size: many
D: .
CDR3: CASRPGTSYEQYF
DNA: TGCGCCAGCAGACCCGGGACTTCCTACGAGCAGTACTTC

J: TRBJ2-5
V: TRBV7-3
size: few
D: TRBD1
CDR3: CASSLRGDRGGRETQYF
DNA: TGTGCCAGCAGCTTACGTGGGGACAGGGGGGGTAGAGAGACCCAGTACTTC

J: TRBJ2-1
V: TRBV18
size: many
D: .
CDR3: CASSKDYYNEQFF
DNA: TGTGCCAGCTCCAAGGACTATTACAATGAGCAGTTCTTC

J: TRBJ2-3
V: TRBV29-1
size: few
D: TRBD2
CDR3: CSVSSGARGDTQYF
DNA: TGCAGCGTGAGTAGCGGGGCGAGGGGAGATACGCAGTATTTT

J: TRBJ2-1
V: TRBV29-1
size: .
D: TRBD1
CDR3: CSDTGAFGDNEQFF
DNA: TGCAGCGACACAGGGGCGTTTGGAGACAATGAGCAGTTCTTC

J: TRBJ2-7
V: TRBV4-1
size: .
D: TRBD2
CDR3: CASSHSPVLAGYEQYF
DNA: TGCGCCAGCAGCCATAGCCCCGTGCTAGCGGGTTACGAGCAGTACTTC

J: TRBJ2-7
V: TRBV27
size: .
D: TRBD1
CDR3: CASRNWDSYEQYF
DNA: TGTGCCAGCAGAAACTGGGACAGTTACGAGCAGTACTTC

J: TRBJ2-2
V: TRBV20-1
size: .
D: TRBD2
CDR3: CSAGLAGGGTGELFF
DNA: TGCAGTGCTGGACTAGCGGGAGGAGGAACCGGGGAGCTGTTTTTT

J: TRBJ1-4
V: TRBV7-2
size: .
D: .
CDR3: CASSLAVRGMSEKLFF
DNA: TGTGCCAGCAGCTTAGCGGTCCGGGGGATGAGTGAAAAACTGTTTTTT

J: TRBJ2-7
V: TRBV7-9
size: .
D: TRBD2
CDR3: CASSFPLAGGYEQYF
DNA: TGTGCCAGCAGCTTCCCACTAGCGGGGGGTTACGAGCAGTACTTC

J: TRBJ2-1
V: TRBV6-1
size: few
D: TRBD1
CDR3: CASSRTGTGVYNEQFF
DNA: TGTGCCAGCAGTCGGACCGGGACAGGGGTCTACAATGAGCAGTTCTTC

J: TRBJ2-4
V: TRBV5-5
size: once
D: .
CDR3: CASSLEVSLGWPKNIQYF
DNA: TGTGCCAGCAGCTTGGAGGTCTCACTTGGATGGCCCAAAAACATTCAGTACTTC

J: TRBJ2-3
V: TRBV27
size: .
D: TRBD2
CDR3: CASSPRPSGIRADTQYF
DNA: TGTGCCAGCAGTCCCCGACCTAGCGGGATAAGGGCAGATACGCAGTATTTT

J: TRBJ2-1
V: TRBV7-2
size: .
D: .
CDR3: CASSFSTISPYNEQFF
DNA: TGTGCCAGCAGCTTTAGTACGATATCCCCCTACAATGAGCAGTTCTTC

J: TRBJ2-1
V: TRBV9
size: many
D: TRBD2
CDR3: CASSVAGGTYNEQFF
DNA: TGTGCCAGCAGTGTAGCGGGGGGCACTTACAATGAGCAGTTCTTC

J: TRBJ2-1
V: TRBV29-1
size: few
D: .
CDR3: CSVGFWGNHNEQFF
DNA: TGCAGCGTTGGGTTTTGGGGGAATCACAATGAGCAGTTCTTC

J: TRBJ1-1
V: TRBV6-1
size: .
D: .
CDR3: CASSEVAEAFF
DNA: TGTGCCAGCAGTGAGGTGGCTGAAGCTTTCTTT

J: TRBJ1-1
V: TRBV9
size: many
D: TRBD1
CDR3: CASSGGQGNTEAFF
DNA: TGTGCCAGCAGCGGCGGACAGGGGAACACTGAAGCTTTCTTT

J: TRBJ1-5
V: TRBV12-3/TRBV12-4
size: few
D: .
CDR3: CASSFKGHSNQPQHF
DNA: TGTGCCAGCAGTTTTAAGGGGCATAGCAATCAGCCCCAGCATTTT

J: TRBJ2-2
V: TRBV5-1
size: .
D: .
CDR3: CASRPPEGYTGELFF
DNA: TGCGCCAGCCGCCCCCCGGAAGGATACACCGGGGAGCTGTTTTTT

J: TRBJ2-1
V: TRBV6-1
size: .
D: TRBD2
CDR3: CASTPTSGEYNEQFF
DNA: TGTGCCAGCACCCCGACTAGCGGGGAATACAATGAGCAGTTCTTC

J: TRBJ2-1
V: TRBV12-3/TRBV12-4
size: .
D: .
CDR3: CASSFSGSHRFF
DNA: TGTGCCAGCAGTTTTTCCGGGAGCCATAGGTTCTTC

J: TRBJ2-7
V: TRBV5-1
size: many
D: TRBD1
CDR3: CASSPDRGLTYEQYF
DNA: TGCGCCAGCAGTCCAGACAGGGGCTTAACCTACGAGCAGTACTTC

J: TRBJ2-3
V: TRBV4-3
size: .
D: TRBD1
CDR3: CASSQGDRATTDTQYF
DNA: TGCGCCAGCAGCCAAGGAGACAGGGCTACCACAGATACGCAGTATTTT

J: TRBJ2-5
V: TRBV20-1
size: .
D: .
CDR3: CSARVQKRFLIGRGQETQYF
DNA: TGCAGTGCTAGAGTCCAGAAGAGGTTCTTGATAGGGCGCGGACAAGAGACCCAGTACTTC

J: TRBJ2-3
V: TRBV6-1
size: .
D: .
CDR3: CASSPAGSNTDTQYF
DNA: TGTGCCAGCAGTCCAGCGGGCTCGAACACAGATACGCAGTATTTT

J: TRBJ1-1
V: TRBV6-1
size: few
D: TRBD1
CDR3: CASSDQRQGVDTEAFF
DNA: TGTGCCAGCAGTGACCAACGACAGGGAGTGGACACTGAAGCTTTCTTT

J: TRBJ2-5
V: TRBV7-8
size: .
D: .
CDR3: CASTKYGRQETQYF
DNA: TGTGCCAGCACGAAATACGGCAGGCAAGAGACCCAGTACTTC

J: TRBJ2-1
V: TRBV7-6
size: few
D: .
CDR3: CASSLDRDGNEQFF
DNA: TGTGCCAGCAGCTTAGATAGAGACGGCAATGAGCAGTTCTTC

J: TRBJ2-3
V: TRBV29-1
size: many
D: TRBD1
CDR3: CSVPGQSTDTQYF
DNA: TGCAGCGTCCCGGGACAGAGCACAGATACGCAGTATTTT

J: TRBJ2-7
V: TRBV11-2
size: .
D: .
CDR3: CASSATGTMTYEQYF
DNA: TGTGCCAGCAGCGCAACCGGGACGATGACCTACGAGCAGTACTTC

J: TRBJ2-3
V: TRBV28
size: few
D: TRBD2
CDR3: CASSFLLAGTDTQYF
DNA: TGTGCCAGCAGTTTTCTACTAGCGGGGACAGATACGCAGTATTTT

J: TRBJ1-2
V: TRBV5-5
size: few
D: .
CDR3: CASSLVDFGYTF
DNA: TGTGCCAGCAGCTTGGTAGACTTCGGCTACACCTTC

J: TRBJ1-2
V: TRBV25-1
size: .
D: .
CDR3: CASSESWGRPDGYTF
DNA: TGTGCCAGCAGTGAATCCTGGGGCCGCCCGGATGGCTACACCTTC

J: TRBJ2-3
V: TRBV2
size: .
D: .
CDR3: CASSVYQGGSSTDTQYF
DNA: TGTGCCAGCAGTGTTTATCAGGGGGGCTCTAGCACAGATACGCAGTATTTT

J: TRBJ2-7
V: TRBV6-1
size: few
D: .
CDR3: CASTPNLYYEQYF
DNA: TGTGCCAGTACACCTAATTTATACTACGAGCAGTACTTC

J: TRBJ2-7
V: TRBV29-1
size: .
D: .
CDR3: CSVEAGGNEQYF
DNA: TGCAGCGTTGAAGCAGGCGGTAACGAGCAGTACTTC

J: TRBJ2-1
V: TRBV19
size: few
D: TRBD1
CDR3: CASSPLGTGLAGNEQFF
DNA: TGTGCCAGTAGTCCCCTGGGGACAGGGCTTGCTGGCAATGAGCAGTTCTTC

J: TRBJ2-3
V: TRBV4-3
size: few
D: TRBD1
CDR3: CASSQGSGQGFMTDTQYF
DNA: TGCGCCAGCAGCCAAGGTTCGGGACAGGGCTTCATGACAGATACGCAGTATTTT

J: TRBJ1-1
V: TRBV20-1
size: .
D: .
CDR3: CSARGGAMNTEAFF
DNA: TGCAGTGCTAGGGGGGGAGCGATGAACACTGAAGCTTTCTTT